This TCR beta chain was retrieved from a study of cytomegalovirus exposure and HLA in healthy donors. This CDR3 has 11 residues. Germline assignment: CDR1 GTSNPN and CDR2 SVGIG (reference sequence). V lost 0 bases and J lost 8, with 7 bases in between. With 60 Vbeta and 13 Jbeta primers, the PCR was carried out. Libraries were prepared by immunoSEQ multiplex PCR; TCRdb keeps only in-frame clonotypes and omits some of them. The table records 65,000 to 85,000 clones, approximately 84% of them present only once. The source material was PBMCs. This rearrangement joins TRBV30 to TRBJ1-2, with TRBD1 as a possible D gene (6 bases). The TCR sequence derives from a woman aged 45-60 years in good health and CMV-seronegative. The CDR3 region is CAWSVGGGYTF. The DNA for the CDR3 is TGTGCCTGGAGTGTTGGGGGCGGCTACACCTTC.